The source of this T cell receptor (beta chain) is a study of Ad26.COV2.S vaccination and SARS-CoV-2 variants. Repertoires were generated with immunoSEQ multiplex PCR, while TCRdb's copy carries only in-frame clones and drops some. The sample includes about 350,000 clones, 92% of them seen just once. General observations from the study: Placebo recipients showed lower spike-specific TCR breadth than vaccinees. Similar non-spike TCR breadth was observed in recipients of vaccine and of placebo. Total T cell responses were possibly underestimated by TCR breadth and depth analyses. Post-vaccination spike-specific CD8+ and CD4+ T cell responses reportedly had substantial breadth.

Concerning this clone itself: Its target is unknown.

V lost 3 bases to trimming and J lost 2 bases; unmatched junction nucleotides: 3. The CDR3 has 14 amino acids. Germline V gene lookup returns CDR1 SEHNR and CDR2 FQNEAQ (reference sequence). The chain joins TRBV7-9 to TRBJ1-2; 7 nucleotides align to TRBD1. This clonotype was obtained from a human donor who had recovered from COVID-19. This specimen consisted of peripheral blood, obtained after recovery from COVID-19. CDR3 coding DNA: TGTGCCAGCAGCTTTGGACAGGACAACTATGGCTACACCTTC. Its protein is CASSFGQDNYGYTF.